One TCR beta chain is described in this entry. In the original processing: By means of reference gene primer amplification, nucleated cell counts were estimated. Libraries were prepared by immunoSEQ multiplex PCR; TCRdb keeps only in-frame clonotypes and omits some of them. V and J calls and clone size are given by that table; D and trimming were obtained from the DNA. The data contain roughly 270,000 clones, nearly 90% of them singletons. These data come from a study of blood T cell repertoires in COVID-19. Study as a whole: Sites in the United States, Italy and Spain provided acute and convalescent COVID-19 samples. Sample material is recorded as cDNA or gDNA derived from T cells, B-cell-depleted T cells, or PBMCs.

The CDR3 is 15 residues long. Between the trimmed V and J ends, which lost 5 bases and 8 bases, there was a span of 18 bases. Germline lookup yields CDR1 SGHAT and CDR2 FQNNGV. The receptor was isolated from a man aged 18 to 29 with active or convalescent COVID-19. The rearrangement links TRBV11-2 to TRBJ1-4; D is perhaps TRBD1 (5 bases). The specimen sequenced was peripheral blood. CDR3 in amino acids: CASSPEGALREKLFF. CDR3 bases: TGTGCCAGCAGCCCGGAAGGGGCGTTACGGGAAAAACTGTTTTTT.